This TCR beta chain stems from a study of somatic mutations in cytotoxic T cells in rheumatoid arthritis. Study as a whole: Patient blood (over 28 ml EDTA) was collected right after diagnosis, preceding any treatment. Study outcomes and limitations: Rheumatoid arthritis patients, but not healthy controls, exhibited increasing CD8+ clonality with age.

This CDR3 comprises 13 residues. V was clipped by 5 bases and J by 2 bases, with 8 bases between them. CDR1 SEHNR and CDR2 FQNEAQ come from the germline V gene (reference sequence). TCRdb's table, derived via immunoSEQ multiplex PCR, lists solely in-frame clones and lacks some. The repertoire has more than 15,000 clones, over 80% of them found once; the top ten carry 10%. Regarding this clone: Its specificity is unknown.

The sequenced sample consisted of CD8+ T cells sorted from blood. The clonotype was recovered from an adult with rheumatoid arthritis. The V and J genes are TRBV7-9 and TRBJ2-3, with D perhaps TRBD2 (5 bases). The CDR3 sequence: CASSPGFTDTQYF. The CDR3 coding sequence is TGTGCCAGCAGCCCGGGATTCACAGATACGCAGTATTTT.